A selection of T cell receptor beta chains follows, all from one sample in a study of OX40 agonist ivuxolimab in advanced cancers. The table came from immunoSEQ multiplex PCR; TCRdb's copy has only in-frame clones and leaves some out. The table has tens of thousands of clones, over 90% seen once; the top ten hold 0.55% to 0.8%. Sequences were derived from CD4+ or CD8+ T cells sorted from blood, sampled in a trial of the OX40 agonist ivuxolimab. The receptors were sampled from an adult with an advanced solid tumor such as melanoma, head and neck, liver or kidney cancer. Each CDR3 is given with its conserved first and last residue. The D gene is left open where the match is weak.

v_gene: TRBV28
d_gene: .
j_gene: TRBJ1-4
CDR3aa: CASSLRGPTPGKLFF

v_gene: TRBV21-1
d_gene: .
j_gene: TRBJ2-1
CDR3aa: CASSKGRVNEQFF

v_gene: TRBV12-5
d_gene: .
j_gene: TRBJ1-1
CDR3aa: CASGLVDTEAFF

v_gene: TRBV5-1
d_gene: TRBD2
j_gene: TRBJ2-1
CDR3aa: CASSLQAGERNEQFF

v_gene: TRBV7-2
d_gene: TRBD1
j_gene: TRBJ2-5
CDR3aa: CASSLAGTGGSRSQETQYF

v_gene: TRBV19
d_gene: TRBD2
j_gene: TRBJ2-1
CDR3aa: CASRTSGRYNEQFF

v_gene: TRBV4-2
d_gene: TRBD2
j_gene: TRBJ2-5
CDR3aa: CASSQLTSGREETQYF

v_gene: TRBV6-6
d_gene: TRBD2
j_gene: TRBJ2-1
CDR3aa: CASSSLAGGNNEQFF

v_gene: TRBV5-1
d_gene: TRBD1
j_gene: TRBJ1-2
CDR3aa: CASSLDATGGLGDYGYTF

v_gene: TRBV28
d_gene: TRBD1
j_gene: TRBJ2-7
CDR3aa: CASSWGGTGGGEQYF

v_gene: TRBV5-4
d_gene: .
j_gene: TRBJ2-5
CDR3aa: CASSLDLGRQETQYF

v_gene: TRBV13
d_gene: .
j_gene: TRBJ2-7
CDR3aa: CASSLRYEQYF

v_gene: TRBV27
d_gene: .
j_gene: TRBJ2-3
CDR3aa: CASSPFGRSTDTQYF

v_gene: TRBV5-4
d_gene: .
j_gene: TRBJ2-3
CDR3aa: CATLMGLYTDTQYF

v_gene: TRBV7-2
d_gene: .
j_gene: TRBJ2-3
CDR3aa: CASSLALIATDTQYF

v_gene: TRBV4-3
d_gene: .
j_gene: TRBJ2-3
CDR3aa: CASSQEGDTQYF

v_gene: TRBV7-2
d_gene: .
j_gene: TRBJ2-7
CDR3aa: CASSFSRGPYEQYF

v_gene: TRBV5-1
d_gene: TRBD2
j_gene: TRBJ2-1
CDR3aa: CASSVIPGLADNEQFF

v_gene: TRBV6-5
d_gene: .
j_gene: TRBJ2-5
CDR3aa: CASSYGVIGTQYF

v_gene: TRBV7-3
d_gene: TRBD1
j_gene: TRBJ2-5
CDR3aa: CASRESTGGTQYF

v_gene: TRBV5-6
d_gene: .
j_gene: TRBJ2-1
CDR3aa: CASRLVDNEQFF

v_gene: TRBV19
d_gene: .
j_gene: TRBJ1-2
CDR3aa: CATSSPTDANYGYTF

v_gene: TRBV6-6
d_gene: .
j_gene: TRBJ2-1
CDR3aa: CASSYSVQTDEQFF

v_gene: TRBV7-8
d_gene: .
j_gene: TRBJ2-7
CDR3aa: CASSPGTLSYEQYF

v_gene: TRBV5-1
d_gene: TRBD2
j_gene: TRBJ2-1
CDR3aa: CASSELGGYNEQFF

v_gene: TRBV7-2
d_gene: TRBD1
j_gene: TRBJ1-3
CDR3aa: CASSFRDSTSGNTIYF

v_gene: TRBV5-4
d_gene: .
j_gene: TRBJ1-2
CDR3aa: CASSLWGAGGYTF

v_gene: TRBV18
d_gene: .
j_gene: TRBJ1-5
CDR3aa: CASSALRGPNQPQHF

v_gene: TRBV6-5
d_gene: .
j_gene: TRBJ2-3
CDR3aa: CASTRGDTQYF

v_gene: TRBV6-5
d_gene: .
j_gene: TRBJ2-5
CDR3aa: CASSTRGYQETQYF

v_gene: TRBV4-2
d_gene: .
j_gene: TRBJ1-4
CDR3aa: CASSQKVTGFRSTNEKLFF

v_gene: TRBV11-2
d_gene: TRBD1
j_gene: TRBJ2-7
CDR3aa: CASLRAGGYEQYF

v_gene: TRBV19
d_gene: TRBD1
j_gene: TRBJ1-2
CDR3aa: CASSGTGMGYGYTF

v_gene: TRBV18
d_gene: TRBD1
j_gene: TRBJ2-7
CDR3aa: CASSRTGGPTYEQYF

v_gene: TRBV6-6
d_gene: .
j_gene: TRBJ2-2
CDR3aa: CASSYSSNTGELFF

v_gene: TRBV7-9
d_gene: .
j_gene: TRBJ1-2
CDR3aa: CASSLAGVDYGYTF

v_gene: TRBV4-3
d_gene: .
j_gene: TRBJ1-1
CDR3aa: CASSQVRRGFTEAFF

v_gene: TRBV7-8
d_gene: .
j_gene: TRBJ2-7
CDR3aa: CASSLNPGLSEQYF

v_gene: TRBV20-1
d_gene: .
j_gene: TRBJ2-7
CDR3aa: CSATRAYEQYF

v_gene: TRBV5-4
d_gene: .
j_gene: TRBJ2-7
CDR3aa: CASSQDIQPWAHEQYF

v_gene: TRBV7-9
d_gene: TRBD1
j_gene: TRBJ2-7
CDR3aa: CASSSRGGQGYEQYF

v_gene: TRBV10-3
d_gene: .
j_gene: TRBJ1-1
CDR3aa: CAISESTPNTEAFF

v_gene: TRBV10-2
d_gene: TRBD2
j_gene: TRBJ2-7
CDR3aa: CASSDLTSGGTYEQYF

v_gene: TRBV6-6
d_gene: TRBD1
j_gene: TRBJ1-2
CDR3aa: CASSNYRQGDYGYTF

v_gene: TRBV28
d_gene: .
j_gene: TRBJ1-5
CDR3aa: CASSLGYQPQHF

v_gene: TRBV28
d_gene: .
j_gene: TRBJ2-7
CDR3aa: CASLTGRKSYEQYF

v_gene: TRBV10-1
d_gene: .
j_gene: TRBJ2-2
CDR3aa: CASSETSNTGELFF

v_gene: TRBV11-2
d_gene: TRBD2
j_gene: TRBJ2-1
CDR3aa: CASSTGTSGGYNEQFF

v_gene: TRBV28
d_gene: .
j_gene: TRBJ2-7
CDR3aa: CASSLGRRYEQYF

v_gene: TRBV7-8
d_gene: .
j_gene: TRBJ2-7
CDR3aa: CASSLGGGPTGEQYF

v_gene: TRBV14
d_gene: .
j_gene: TRBJ2-1
CDR3aa: CASSQLRGSSYNEQFF

v_gene: TRBV9
d_gene: TRBD2
j_gene: TRBJ2-5
CDR3aa: CASSVGAGGLQETQYF

v_gene: TRBV7-9
d_gene: .
j_gene: TRBJ1-5
CDR3aa: CASSLVRGPGVNQPQHF

v_gene: TRBV11-3
d_gene: TRBD2
j_gene: TRBJ2-3
CDR3aa: CASSLGRGGDTDTQYF

v_gene: TRBV28
d_gene: TRBD1
j_gene: TRBJ2-1
CDR3aa: CASSFTGASYNEQFF

v_gene: TRBV27
d_gene: .
j_gene: TRBJ2-2
CDR3aa: CASSFIGLELFF

v_gene: TRBV15
d_gene: .
j_gene: .
CDR3aa: CATSRRTAPYEQYF

v_gene: TRBV19
d_gene: .
j_gene: TRBJ1-5
CDR3aa: CASSYLTQGGNQPQHF

v_gene: TRBV14
d_gene: .
j_gene: TRBJ2-3
CDR3aa: CASSQGRGNTQYF